Included here is one T cell receptor beta chain sequence, with context. The CDR3 length is 15 residues. The trim removed 3 bases at V and 4 bases at J, leaving 8 bases unmatched. Germline V gene sequence: CDR1 LNHDA, CDR2 SQIVND (reference sequence). These data come from a study of T cell responses to AZD1222 COVID-19 vaccine. Generated by immunoSEQ multiplex PCR, the TCRdb table keeps only in-frame clones and is missing some. The sample lists some 120,000 clones, approximately 88% seen once, with roughly a quarter in the top ten. The sequencing used peripheral blood, collected on day 0 of AZD1222 vaccination. The clonotype originates from an adult in good health. The chain employs TRBV19 and TRBJ1-1; 7 bases line up with TRBD1. The CDR3 DNA is TGTGCCAGTAGTATTGGGACAGCCTTTACCACTGAAGCTTTCTTT. Translation: CASSIGTAFTTEAFF.